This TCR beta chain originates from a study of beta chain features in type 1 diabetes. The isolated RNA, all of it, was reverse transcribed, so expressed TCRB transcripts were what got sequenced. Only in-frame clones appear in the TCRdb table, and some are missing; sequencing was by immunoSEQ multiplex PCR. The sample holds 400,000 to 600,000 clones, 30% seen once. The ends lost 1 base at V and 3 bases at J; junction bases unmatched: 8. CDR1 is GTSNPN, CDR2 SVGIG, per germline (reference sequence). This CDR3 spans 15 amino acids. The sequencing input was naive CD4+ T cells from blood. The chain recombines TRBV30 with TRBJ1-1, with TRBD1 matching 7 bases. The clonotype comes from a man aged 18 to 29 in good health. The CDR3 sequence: CAWSGRGGRHTEAFF. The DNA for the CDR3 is TGTGCCTGGAGTGGGAGAGGGGGCCGCCACACTGAAGCTTTCTTT.